This TCR beta chain was sequenced during a study of cytomegalovirus exposure and HLA in healthy donors. Study details: Around 77% of 300 to 450 genotyped donors fell in the Caucasian-associated ancestry cluster.

About this clone itself: Its antigen is unidentified.

Looked up from germline, CDR1 is SNHLY and CDR2 is FYNNEI. The CDR3 covers 15 residues. V trimming: 7 bases; J trimming: 2 bases; junction bases outside the gene matches: 8. Study-wide findings and caveats: TCR beta sequences reportedly predicted most subjects' HLA-A and HLA-B alleles accurately.

The PCR was carried out with 60 Vbeta primers and 13 Jbeta primers. The assay was immunoSEQ multiplex PCR, and TCRdb's table has in-frame clones only and misses some. Among some 140,000 clones listed, around 78% were seen once. V and J are TRBV2 and TRBJ2-1; 7 bases align to TRBD1. The specimen was PBMCs. The clonotype originates from a middle-aged man in good health and CMV-seronegative. The CDR3 reads CASTSTGNPYNEQFF. The CDR3 coding sequence is TGTGCCAGCACGTCGACAGGGAACCCCTACAATGAGCAGTTCTTC.